These 25 T cell receptor beta chains originate from one sample sequenced in a study of siplizumab effects on memory and regulatory T cells. Some clones are missing from TCRdb's copy, which holds only in-frame ones; the method was immunoSEQ multiplex PCR. The sample records about 120,000 clones, 93% being singletons. The material sequenced was non-Treg CD4+ T cells sorted from blood. The receptors originated from a human donor in good health.

This sequence joins TRBV25-1 and TRBJ2-1; 9 positions match TRBD1. Germline V CDR1 and CDR2: MGHDK, SYGVNS. V lost 5 bases, J lost 8 bases, and 10 bases stayed unmatched. The CDR3 runs 15 residues. CDR3 nucleotides: TGTGCCAGCAGTCAACAGGGGGCGATCCTCGATGAGCAGTTCTTC. Its translation is CASSQQGAILDEQFF.

This clone was seen a handful of times. CDR3 protein: CAIGQGLDYGYTF. In DNA form, the CDR3 reads TGTGCCATAGGACAGGGGCTCGACTATGGCTACACCTTC. The chain carries TRBV10-3 and TRBJ1-2; TRBD1 matches at 9 bases. The CDR3 covers 13 residues. Trimming removed 9 bases from V and 3 bases from J; junction bases left unmatched: 5. Germline V gene sequence: CDR1 ENHRY, CDR2 SYGVKD.

The V and J genes are TRBV7-3 and TRBJ2-1, with 8 bases fitting TRBD2. The germline gives CDR1 SGHTA, CDR2 FQGTGA. Trimming at V came to 2 bases and at J to 8 bases, leaving 8 bases not matched to a gene. This CDR3 has 15 residues. Here the CDR3 DNA reads TGTGCCAGCAGCTTATTACCCGGGGGGGCTGATGAGCAGTTCTTC. It encodes CASSLLPGGADEQFF. The full variable domain, in which reference TRBV7-3 and TRBJ2-1 provide the parts outside the CDR3, is GAGVSQTPSNKVTEKGKYVELRCDPISGHTALYWYRQSLGQGPEFLIYFQGTGAADDSGLPNDRFFAVRPEGSVSTLKIQRTERGDSAVYLCASSLLPGGADEQFFGPGTRLTVL.

The rearrangement joins TRBV7-6 to TRBJ2-5; D unresolved. The CDR3 covers 15 residues. Trimming removed 3 bases at V and 5 bases at J, with 16 bases between. Germline CDR1 is SGHVS and CDR2 is FNYEAQ. The CDR3: CASSFSYGVRETQYF. The CDR3 bases are TGTGCCAGCAGCTTTTCTTATGGGGTTCGGGAGACCCAGTACTTC.

The rearrangement links TRBV13 to TRBJ2-4; D is unresolved. Germline values: CDR1 PRHDT, CDR2 FYEKMQ (reference sequence). V was shortened by 6 bases and J by 0 bases, with 3 bases between the two germline ends. The CDR3 runs 12 residues. The CDR3 DNA reads as TGTGCCAGCAGTCTAGCCAAAAACATTCAGTACTTC. Its translation: CASSLAKNIQYF. Variable domain in full (rest from reference TRBV13 and TRBJ2-4): AAGVIQSPRHLIKEKRETATLKCYPIPRHDTVYWYQQGPGQDPQFLISFYEKMQSDKGSIPDRFSAQQFSDYHSELNMSSLELGDSALYFCASSLAKNIQYFGAGTRLSVL.

The chain recombines TRBV5-1 with TRBJ1-2; TRBD1 matches at 7 bases. After removal of 2 bases from V and 2 bases from J, the junction contained 9 bases not matched to a gene. There are 16 residues in the CDR3. Germline V gene sequence: CDR1 SGHRS, CDR2 YFSETQ. The CDR3 DNA sequence: TGCGCCAGCAGCTTCGGGACAGTTGCCGAGAACTATGGCTACACCTTC. It translates to CASSFGTVAENYGYTF.

This chain uses TRBV20-1 with TRBJ2-7; D gene unclear. CDR1 is DFQATT, CDR2 SNEGSKA, per germline (reference sequence). Trimming removed 7 bases at V and 0 bases at J, with 7 bases between. The CDR3 extends over 11 amino acids. The CDR3 DNA is TGCAGTGGAACCGACTCCTACGAGCAGTACTTC. Translated: CSGTDSYEQYF.

This clone was recorded a few times. The rearrangement links TRBV2 to TRBJ2-7; tentatively, D is TRBD2 (5 bases). Germline V CDR1 and CDR2: SNHLY, FYNNEI. This CDR3 spans 12 amino acids. The germline V and J ends were trimmed by 6 bases and 6 bases, with 12 bases remaining between them. CDR3 in amino acids: CASSPRSGEQYF. The CDR3 DNA follows: TGTGCCAGCAGCCCCCGGAGCGGCGAGCAGTACTTC.

V usage is TRBV7-2 and J usage is TRBJ2-1; 10 bases line up with TRBD1. CDR1 and CDR2 from the germline V gene are SGHTA and FQGNSA. V shed 7 bases, J shed 6 bases, and the junction held 9 bases outside the gene matches. CDR3 size: 15 residues. CDR3 sequence reads: CASTSRDRGSNEQFF. Here the CDR3 DNA reads TGTGCCAGCACCTCCCGGGACAGGGGATCCAATGAGCAGTTCTTC.

The chain is built from TRBV4-1 and TRBJ2-3; 11 nucleotides line up with TRBD2. V lost 1 base, J lost 3 bases, and 6 bases stayed unmatched. CDR3 size: 17 residues. Germline V gene data show CDR1 as MGHRA and CDR2 as YSYEKL. DNA of the CDR3: TGCGCCAGCAGCCAAGGGCAACTAGCGGGGGCTACAGATACGCAGTATTTT. As protein: CASSQGQLAGATDTQYF.

This rearrangement joins TRBV10-3 to TRBJ2-5; D could derive from TRBD1 or TRBD2 (6 bases each). Trimming left V 0 bases short and J 2 bases short, with 13 bases between. The germline gives CDR1 ENHRY, CDR2 SYGVKD. CDR3 size: 16 residues. The CDR3 nucleotides read TGTGCCATCAGTGAGTCGGGGGCGGGATCTCAAGAGACCCAGTACTTC. The encoded protein is CAISESGAGSQETQYF.

The chain uses TRBV5-1 and TRBJ2-3, with TRBD2 identical over 14 bases. From germline, CDR1 is SGHRS and CDR2 YFSETQ. The CDR3 runs to 17 residues. V shed 3 bases and J 9 bases; nucleotides not matched to a gene: 12. The CDR3 DNA follows: TGCGCCAGCAGCTCCCCCGGGACTAGCGGGGGCCATGCGACGCAGTATTTT. Amino acid sequence: CASSSPGTSGGHATQYF.

V gene TRBV7-9 combines with J gene TRBJ2-1; 7 positions match TRBD1. This CDR3 is 13 amino acids long. Germline V gives CDR1 SEHNR, CDR2 FQNEAQ (reference sequence). Losses at the gene ends were 5 bases for V and 4 bases for J; bases not matched to a gene: 2. For the CDR3, the DNA is TGTGCCAGCAGCGTACAGGGGTACAATGAGCAGTTCTTC. Amino acids: CASSVQGYNEQFF.

This chain links TRBV5-4 with TRBJ2-5; 8 bases line up with TRBD2. CDR3 size: 16 residues. From germline, CDR1 is SGHNT and CDR2 YYREEE (reference sequence). J gave up 3 bases and V 5 bases, and 12 bases lay outside the gene matches. The CDR3 region has the DNA TGTGCCAGCAGTTCGACCGGGACTAGTCCCAAAGAGACCCAGTACTTC. This encodes CASSSTGTSPKETQYF.

The chain couples TRBV18 to TRBJ1-6; D is perhaps TRBD1 (5 bases). The CDR3 consists of 15 residues. Trimming cost V 5 bases and J 6 bases, with 14 bases left between them. CDR1 KGHSH and CDR2 LQKENI come from the germline V gene. CDR3 residues: CASSAPGRLNSPLHF. In DNA, the CDR3 is TGTGCCAGCTCAGCTCCGGGACGCCTTAATTCACCCCTCCACTTT. Full variable domain (outside the CDR3, taken from reference TRBV18 and TRBJ1-6): NAGVMQNPRHLVRRRGQEARLRCSPMKGHSHVYWYRQLPEEGLKFMVYLQKENIIDESGMPKERFSAEFPKEGPSILRIQQVVRGDSAAYFCASSAPGRLNSPLHFGNGTRLTVT.

The CDR3 bases are TGTGCCAGCAGCACCCAGGGACAGGGGCGCACAGATACGCAGTATTTT. Protein: CASSTQGQGRTDTQYF. V gene TRBV9 combines with J gene TRBJ2-3; the match to TRBD1 covers 10 bases. Germline CDR1 reads SGDLS; CDR2 reads YYNGEE. There are 16 residues in the CDR3. After removal of 4 bases from V and 1 base from J, the junction contained 6 bases not matched to a gene.

The rearrangement joins TRBV6-4 to TRBJ2-1; 9 bases match TRBD2. This CDR3 has 16 residues. The J segment lost 6 bases and the V segment lost 2 bases, leaving 8 bases of the junction unmatched. CDR1 and CDR2 from the germline V gene are MRHNA and SNTAGT. The DNA for the CDR3 is TGTGCCAGCAGTGACCGCATAGCGGGGGCCAGCAATGAGCAGTTCTTC. This codes for CASSDRIAGASNEQFF.

This sequence joins TRBV5-1 and TRBJ2-3; 8 positions agree with TRBD2. The CDR3 has 16 residues. J was trimmed by 3 bases and V by 2 bases; bases with no gene match: 8. CDR1 and CDR2 (germline): SGHRS, YFSETQ. The CDR3 region has the DNA TGCGCCAGCAGCTTCAGTAGCGGGGTTTGGACAGATACGCAGTATTTT. Its translation is CASSFSSGVWTDTQYF.

This clone was detected only a few times. One end of the junction varies from germline; a read error may be responsible. The chain is built from TRBV4-2 and TRBJ1-2; D unclear. CDR3 length: 13 amino acids. Germline V gene data show CDR1 as LGHNA and CDR2 as YNFKEQ. This CDR3 reads CASRQEVDYGYTF. In DNA form, the CDR3 reads TGTGCCAGCAGACAAGAGGTAGACTATGGCTACACCTTC.

The J gene is TRBJ1-3, the V gene TRBV6-5, with D possibly matching TRBD1 (5 bases). The CDR3 covers 15 residues. CDR1 and CDR2 (germline): MNHEY, SVGAGI. The V end lost 2 bases, the J end lost 0 bases, and 8 bases lay between the germline ends. CDR3 loop: CASSYGDSSGNTIYF. CDR3 in DNA: TGTGCCAGCAGTTACGGCGACAGCTCTGGAAACACCATATATTTT.

This chain uses TRBV11-2 with TRBJ2-5, with unresolved D. Trimming took 0 bases from V and 3 from J, leaving 2 bases between them. There are 12 residues in the CDR3. Germline CDR1 reads SGHAT; CDR2 reads FQNNGV. CDR3 coding DNA: TGTGCCAGCAGCTTAGAAAAAGAGACCCAGTACTTC. It codes for CASSLEKETQYF.

The chain couples TRBV18 to TRBJ1-2; 9 bases match TRBD1. The germline V gene has CDR1 KGHSH and CDR2 LQKENI. The V and J ends lost 2 bases and 6 bases, in that order; junction bases with no gene match: 4. The CDR3 spans 14 residues. Written as DNA, the CDR3 is TGTGCCAGCTCACCATTTGGGACAGGGAATGGCTACACCTTC. It is translated as CASSPFGTGNGYTF. The full variable domain, completed using reference TRBV18 and TRBJ1-2, is NAGVMQNPRHLVRRRGQEARLRCSPMKGHSHVYWYRQLPEEGLKFMVYLQKENIIDESGMPKERFSAEFPKEGPSILRIQQVVRGDSAAYFCASSPFGTGNGYTFGSGTRLTVV.

The chain has TRBV2 and TRBJ2-2; perhaps TRBD2 as D (5 bases). The CDR3 extends over 13 amino acids. The germline gives CDR1 SNHLY, CDR2 FYNNEI. The V gene lost 2 bases and the J gene lost 8 bases, with 9 bases spanning the gap. CDR3 sequence (DNA): TGTGCCAGCAGTGAAAGGTCGGGGGGGGAGCTGTTTTTT. Its protein is CASSERSGGELFF.

The chain carries TRBV4-3 and TRBJ2-7; the D gene is possibly TRBD1 (6 bases). Trimming cost V 1 base and J 3 bases, with 13 bases left between them. Germline V gene lookup returns CDR1 LGHNA and CDR2 YSLEER. The CDR3 has 15 residues. The CDR3 reads CASSQAQGSRYEQYF. DNA for the CDR3: TGCGCCAGCAGCCAAGCACAGGGTTCACGCTACGAGCAGTACTTC.

The DNA of the CDR3 is TGTGCCAGCAGTTTAAGCCAGAATGAAGCTTTCTTT. It specifies CASSLSQNEAFF. The chain has TRBV28 and TRBJ1-1; D remains unclear. Germline CDR1 is MDHEN and CDR2 is SYDVKM. There are 12 residues in the CDR3. V lost 2 bases to trimming and J lost 7 bases, with 8 bases between them.